The clone carrying this TCR beta chain was counted once. The antigen is undetermined. Measured with immunoSEQ multiplex PCR; TCRdb has only the in-frame clones, and not every one. This sample has about 140,000 clones, with 80% to 90% found just once. The record originates from a study of T cell responses to AZD1222 COVID-19 vaccine. For the study at large: Second doses at about 4 or about 12 weeks were pooled. Study-wide findings and caveats: Spike-specific TCR breadth rose after two AZD1222 doses, and depth rose as well. Clonal diversity may have been underestimated, and the donors were mostly white British, with more females than males. Of spike-specific TCRs, nearly half reportedly target regions left unmutated in variants.

The sample consisted of peripheral blood, taken on day 0 of AZD1222 vaccination. This TCR was recovered from an adult in good health.

CDR3 nucleotides: TGTGCCAGCACCCTAGGAGAGCGGACTGAAGCTTTCTTT. The encoded protein is CASTLGERTEAFF. The chain couples TRBV25-1 to TRBJ1-1; D unresolved. CDR1 and CDR2 from the germline V gene are MGHDK and SYGVNS. CDR3 size: 13 residues. V lost 7 bases, J lost 5 bases, and 14 bases lay in between. The full variable domain, rest sourced from reference TRBV25-1 and TRBJ1-1, is EADIYQTPRYLVIGTGKKITLECSQTMGHDKMYWYQQDPGMELHLIHYSYGVNSTEKGDLSSESTVSRIRTEHFPLTLESARPSHTSQYLCASTLGERTEAFFGQGTRLTVV.